This entry lists 4 T cell receptor beta chains sequenced from one sample in a study of control samples from healthy donors and cancer patients. Some clones are missing from TCRdb's copy, which holds only in-frame ones; the method was immunoSEQ multiplex PCR. This sample has more than 95,000 clones, with 90% to 95% found just once. The specimen was blood. The receptors derive from a man aged 18 to 35 in good health.

The chain uses TRBV4-2 and TRBJ2-5, with a weak D call TRBD2 (6 bases). This CDR3 has 17 amino acids. Trimming took off 0 bases at V and 4 bases at J, with 18 bases between the two ends. Germline assignment: CDR1 LGHNA and CDR2 YNFKEQ. CDR3 nucleotide sequence: TGTGCCAGCAGCCAAGAGGAGGGTTCCCGATGGGGAGAGACCCAGTACTTC. Its protein is CASSQEEGSRWGETQYF.

The gene calls are TRBV27 and TRBJ2-1; 8 nucleotides align to TRBD2. Unmatched junction bases numbered 10, after V lost 5 bases and J lost 1 base. Germline-derived CDR1 and CDR2 are MNHEY and SMNVEV (reference sequence). The CDR3 runs to 17 residues. This CDR3 is CASSPEQGLGSYNEQFF. The CDR3 DNA sequence: TGTGCCAGCAGTCCAGAACAGGGACTAGGGTCCTACAATGAGCAGTTCTTC.

The rearrangement joins TRBV11-2 to TRBJ2-7; TRBD1 matches 9 bases. V was clipped by 5 bases and J by 3 bases; unmatched bases: 5. This CDR3 is built from 14 residues. In germline, CDR1 is SGHAT, CDR2 FQNNGV. CDR3 bases: TGTGCCAGCAGCATCGGACAGGGGCACTACGAGCAGTACTTC. Translated: CASSIGQGHYEQYF.

This rearrangement joins TRBV29-1 to TRBJ1-2; D is ambiguous. The CDR3 contains 11 residues. Trimming stripped 2 bases from V and 8 bases from J, with 9 bases between. Germline CDR1 reads SQVTM; CDR2 reads ANQGSEA. DNA of the CDR3: TGCAGCGTTGAAATAGGTTGGGGCTACACCTTC. As protein: CSVEIGWGYTF.